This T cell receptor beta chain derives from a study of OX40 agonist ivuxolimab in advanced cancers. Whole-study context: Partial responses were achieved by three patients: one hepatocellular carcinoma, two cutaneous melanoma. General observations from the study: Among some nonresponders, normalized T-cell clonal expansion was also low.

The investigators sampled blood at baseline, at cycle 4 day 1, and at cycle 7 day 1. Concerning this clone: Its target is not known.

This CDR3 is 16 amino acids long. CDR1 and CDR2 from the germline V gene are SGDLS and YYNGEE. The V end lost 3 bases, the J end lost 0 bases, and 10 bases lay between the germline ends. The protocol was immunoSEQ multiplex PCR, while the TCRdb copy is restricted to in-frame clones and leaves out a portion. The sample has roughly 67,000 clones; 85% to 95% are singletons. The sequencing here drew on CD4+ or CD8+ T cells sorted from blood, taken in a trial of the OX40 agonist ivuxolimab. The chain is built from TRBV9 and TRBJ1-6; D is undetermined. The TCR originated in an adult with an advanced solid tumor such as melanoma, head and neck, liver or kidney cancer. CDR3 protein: CASSAYGSSYNSPLHF. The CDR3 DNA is TGTGCCAGCAGCGCGTACGGGAGCTCCTATAATTCACCCCTCCACTTT.